One sample yielded the 18 T cell receptor beta chains listed below, sequenced in a study of blood T cell repertoires in COVID-19. Using immunoSEQ multiplex PCR, the repertoire was profiled, and TCRdb retains in-frame clones only, with some absent. This repertoire shows 250,000 or so clones, around 90% found once; its top ten account for 0.7% to 0.85%. Material for sequencing was peripheral blood. These receptors were collected from a woman aged 25 to 45 with acute or convalescent COVID-19.

As concerns this clone: Germline and junction disagree at one end, which may indicate a read error. The rearrangement joins TRBV11-2 to TRBJ2-5; no firm D call. Germline V lookup: CDR1 SGHAT, CDR2 FQNNGV. This CDR3 has 11 residues. This CDR3 is CASSASEAQYF. In DNA, the CDR3 is TGTGCCAGCAGCGCCTCAGAGGCCCAGTACTTC.

The chain joins TRBV19 to TRBJ2-3; 8 bases agree with TRBD2. This CDR3 region has 18 residues. The germline CDR1 and CDR2 sequences are LNHDA and SQIVND (reference sequence). V was clipped by 7 bases and J by 2 bases; unmatched bases: 17. CDR3 sequence: CASTPPLGSGRTTDTQYF. The CDR3 DNA is TGTGCCAGTACCCCACCCCTGGGGAGCGGGAGAACCACAGATACGCAGTATTTT.

This chain links TRBV14 with TRBJ2-7; D might be TRBD2 (5 bases). The CDR3 is made up of 15 amino acids. CDR1 SGHDN and CDR2 FVKESK come from the germline V gene. The V and J ends lost 4 bases and 3 bases respectively, with 16 bases between them. In nucleotides, the CDR3 is TGTGCCAGCAGCCTAAGAACGGGGAATCTCTACGAGCAGTACTTC. Encoded protein: CASSLRTGNLYEQYF.

The V gene is TRBV7-3, the J gene TRBJ2-2, with 7 bases matching TRBD2. The germline V gene has CDR1 SGHTA and CDR2 FQGTGA. The CDR3 sequence is 14 residues long. Trimming cost V 5 bases and J 4 bases; bases outside gene matches: 4. CDR3 amino acids: CASSPTGGTGELFF. The CDR3 DNA follows: TGTGCCAGCAGCCCAACGGGGGGCACCGGGGAGCTGTTTTTT.

The chain couples TRBV5-4 to TRBJ1-1; D is perhaps TRBD1 (6 bases). The CDR3 loop spans 15 amino acids. The V end lost 1 base, the J end lost 2 bases, and 12 bases lay between the germline ends. Germline V lookup: CDR1 SGHNT, CDR2 YYREEE (reference sequence). The CDR3 is CASSLSMGQNTEAFF. For the CDR3, the DNA is TGTGCCAGCAGCTTGAGTATGGGACAAAACACTGAAGCTTTCTTT.

J is TRBJ1-6 and V is TRBV5-6; 9 positions match TRBD1. CDR3 length equals 16 residues. J was trimmed by 2 bases and V by 0 bases; bases with no gene match: 0. Germline loops: CDR1 SGHDT, CDR2 YYEEEE. The CDR3 protein is CASSLGTGAYNSPLHF. DNA of the CDR3: TGTGCCAGCAGCTTGGGGACAGGGGCCTATAATTCACCCCTCCACTTT.

This rearrangement joins TRBV7-3 to TRBJ2-1; the match to TRBD2 covers 8 bases. This CDR3 has 15 residues. The germline CDR1 and CDR2 sequences are SGHTA and FQGTGA. V was clipped by 2 bases and J by 2 bases; unmatched bases: 2. The CDR3: CASSLLAGPYNEQFF. The CDR3 DNA sequence: TGTGCCAGCAGCTTACTAGCGGGTCCCTACAATGAGCAGTTCTTC.

V and J are TRBV7-6 and TRBJ1-1, with TRBD1 matching 7 bases. Trimming at V came to 3 bases and at J to 0 bases, leaving 7 bases not matched to a gene. The CDR3 is made up of 16 amino acids. Germline values: CDR1 SGHVS, CDR2 FNYEAQ. In DNA form, the CDR3 reads TGTGCCAGCAGCTTTGACAGGGCTAATATGAACACTGAAGCTTTCTTT. It specifies CASSFDRANMNTEAFF.

This clone was detected only once. The genes are TRBV6-1 and TRBJ2-7; 7 bases map to TRBD2. CDR3 length: 13 residues. The germline V gene encodes CDR1 MNHNS and CDR2 SASEGT. Trimming at V came to 6 bases and at J to 11 bases, leaving 13 bases not matched to a gene. The CDR3 DNA reads as TGTGCCAGCAGAAGCTCGGGACTATCGGTGAAGTACTTC. It specifies CASRSSGLSVKYF.

This clone was seen only a few times. The chain links TRBV2 to TRBJ2-7; D is perhaps TRBD2 (6 bases). This CDR3 spans 13 amino acids. The V end was cut by 8 bases, the J end by 2 bases, with 13 bases between. Germline V gene lookup returns CDR1 SNHLY and CDR2 FYNNEI. CDR3 sequence: CASEGLNAYEQYF. The CDR3 nucleotides read TGTGCCAGCGAGGGACTCAACGCCTACGAGCAGTACTTC. Drawing the rest from reference TRBV2 and TRBJ2-7, the complete variable domain is EPEVTQTPSHQVTQMGQEVILRCVPISNHLYFYWYRQILGQKVEFLVSFYNNEISEKSEIFDDQFSVERPDGSNFTLKIRSTKLEDSAMYFCASEGLNAYEQYFGPGTRLTVT.

The chain couples TRBV28 to TRBJ1-5; weak D call: TRBD1 (6 bases). Germline loops: CDR1 MDHEN, CDR2 SYDVKM. V was clipped by 6 bases and J by 3 bases, with 12 bases between them. The CDR3 is 14 amino acids. CDR3 sequence: CASRGDTDNQPQHF. Here the CDR3 DNA reads TGTGCCAGCAGAGGGGACACAGACAATCAGCCCCAGCATTTT.

The chain carries TRBV9 and TRBJ2-2, with TRBD2 identical over 14 bases. Germline V gene lookup returns CDR1 SGDLS and CDR2 YYNGEE. This CDR3 comprises 19 residues. The V gene end was trimmed by 4 bases and the J gene end by 5 bases; junction bases not matched to a gene: 13. CDR3 nucleotides: TGTGCCAGCAGCCTTAGCTTCCCAGGACTAGCGGGAGGAACCGGGGAGCTGTTTTTT. The encoded protein is CASSLSFPGLAGGTGELFF. The full variable domain, its missing parts supplied by reference TRBV9 and TRBJ2-2, is DSGVTQTPKHLITATGQRVTLRCSPRSGDLSVYWYQQSLDQGLQFLIQYYNGEERAKGNILERFSAQQFPDLHSELNLSSLELGDSALYFCASSLSFPGLAGGTGELFFGEGSRLTVL.

This rearrangement joins TRBV5-4 to TRBJ2-1, with D tentatively TRBD1 (6 bases). The CDR3 has 15 residues. The germline V gene has CDR1 SGHNT and CDR2 YYREEE (reference sequence). Trimming left V 4 bases short and J 10 bases short, with 21 bases between. The CDR3 DNA sequence: TGTGCCAGCAGCCCGAACCCTGGGATACAGGGCGAGCAGTTCTTC. Translating it yields CASSPNPGIQGEQFF.

V gene TRBV30 combines with J gene TRBJ2-7; 7 positions agree with TRBD2. CDR1 is GTSNPN, CDR2 SVGIG, per germline (reference sequence). J lost 3 bases, V lost 1 base, and 9 bases had no gene match. The CDR3 contains 15 residues. The CDR3 nucleotides are TGTGCCTGGAGTGCAGGTGGTCTAGCGGACTACGAGCAGTACTTC. This encodes CAWSAGGLADYEQYF.

This clone came up once. CDR3 protein: CSVKLQGRNTEAFF. CDR3 DNA: TGCAGCGTCAAATTACAGGGGAGAAACACTGAAGCTTTCTTT. The chain combines TRBV29-1 with TRBJ1-1; TRBD1 agrees at 7 bases. This CDR3 spans 14 amino acids. The V gene's germline CDR1 is SQVTM and CDR2 ANQGSEA. V was clipped by 6 bases and J by 2 bases; unmatched bases: 9.

The chain links TRBV6-6 to TRBJ2-7; D not certain. Germline V CDR1 and CDR2: MNHNY, SVGAGI (reference sequence). Trimming took 0 bases from V and 0 from J, leaving 9 bases between them. CDR3 length equals 15 residues. In DNA, the CDR3 is TGTGCCAGCAGTTACTCCCACAGCAGCTCCTACGAGCAGTACTTC. This sequence encodes CASSYSHSSSYEQYF.

In this sample, this clone turned up once. CDR3 coding DNA: TGTGCCAGCAGTTTGCTTGGCCAGGGAGCTTTCTTT. Translating it yields CASSLLGQGAFF. This chain uses TRBV28 with TRBJ1-1; weak D call: TRBD1 (5 bases). Germline V gene lookup returns CDR1 MDHEN and CDR2 SYDVKM. Trimming removed 3 bases from V and 10 bases from J, with 12 bases in between. This CDR3 comprises 12 residues.

Here the CDR3 reads CASSYPTSGIYNEQFF. The CDR3 coding sequence is TGTGCCAGCAGTTACCCGACTAGCGGGATATACAATGAGCAGTTCTTC. The chain joins TRBV6-2 or TRBV6-3 to TRBJ2-1, with TRBD2 matching 11 bases. Germline V gene lookup returns CDR1 MNHEY and CDR2 SVGEGT. CDR3 length: 16 amino acids. The ends lost 2 bases at V and 4 bases at J; junction bases unmatched: 4.